Below, 32 T cell receptor beta chains from the same sample are listed, as sequenced in a study of blood T cell repertoires in COVID-19 (TCRdb year 2020). Receptor libraries were prepared by the immunoSEQ multiplex PCR assay. The source is immuneACCESS, and TCRdb retained only in-frame sequences with V and J called. Part of the clones is not carried over; for the studies checked, unresolved V genes explain less than half of this, and the remainder is unexplained. The sample data list some 460,000 clones, and 87% of these were observed just once. The ten largest clones represent roughly 2% of the sample. The material sequenced was PBMCs or T cells enriched from blood (not recorded which). The source of these receptors is a woman in her late teens or twenties with acute COVID-19.

This chain connects TRBV14 to TRBJ2-7, with TRBD2 as a possible D gene (6 bases). V lost 2 bases, J lost 8 bases, and 13 bases lay in between. In germline, CDR1 is SGHDN, CDR2 FVKESK. The CDR3 contains 13 residues. The CDR3 coding sequence is TGTGCCAGCAGCCAACCACCGGGACTCCAGCAGTACTTC. Encoded protein: CASSQPPGLQQYF.

The chain links TRBV3-1 (or the pseudogene TRBV3-2) to TRBJ2-6; tentatively, D is TRBD1 (5 bases). Trimming removed 2 bases at V and 0 bases at J, with 14 bases between. The CDR3 extends over 18 amino acids. Per germline, CDR1 LGHDT and CDR2 YNNKEL (reference sequence). CDR3 amino acids: CASSQKGNSFSGANVLTF. CDR3 nucleotide sequence: TGTGCCAGCAGCCAAAAGGGGAACAGCTTCTCTGGGGCCAACGTCCTGACTTTC.

The V and J genes are TRBV7-9 and TRBJ2-5; D possibly corresponds to TRBD2 (6 bases). This CDR3 spans 19 amino acids. The V gene lost 4 bases and the J gene lost 2 bases, with 26 bases spanning the gap. Germline values: CDR1 SEHNR, CDR2 FQNEAQ (reference sequence). This CDR3 is CASSSLFAPGSSNQETQYF. CDR3 bases: TGTGCCAGCAGCTCTCTGTTCGCCCCCGGGAGTTCCAATCAAGAGACCCAGTACTTC.

This rearrangement joins TRBV30 to TRBJ2-1; D uncertain. V lost 8 bases and J 7 bases, leaving 15 bases between the germline ends. Germline values: CDR1 GTSNPN, CDR2 SVGIG (reference sequence). There are 12 residues in the CDR3. The CDR3 nucleotides read TGTGCCACTGAAGGTTCCGGGAATGAGCAGTTCTTC. As protein: CATEGSGNEQFF.

The chain carries TRBV5-4 and TRBJ1-6, with TRBD1 matching over 8 bases. The CDR3 totals 18 residues. Germline V gene data show CDR1 as SGHNT and CDR2 as YYREEE (reference sequence). Germline trimming cut 2 bases from V and 10 bases from J; bases unmatched to any gene: 17. In nucleotides, the CDR3 is TGTGCCAGCAGCTTTCAGGGGGCGGAGGGTCGCCCGTCCTCACCCCTCCACTTT. Encoded protein: CASSFQGAEGRPSSPLHF.

This chain connects TRBV4-3 to TRBJ2-1, with TRBD1 matching over 9 bases. Germline lookup yields CDR1 LGHNA and CDR2 YSLEER. The CDR3 consists of 18 residues. The V gene end was trimmed by 2 bases and the J gene end by 7 bases; junction bases not matched to a gene: 15. CDR3 sequence reads: CASSQPSTGTGKTNEQFF. CDR3 in DNA: TGCGCCAGCAGCCAACCCAGTACCGGGACAGGGAAGACGAATGAGCAGTTCTTC.

CDR3 in DNA: TGTGCCAGTAGTACGAGGGGACAGGGGAACACTGAAGCTTTCTTT. Translation gives CASSTRGQGNTEAFF. V usage is TRBV19 and J usage is TRBJ1-1; 9 bases align to TRBD1. Germline-derived CDR1 and CDR2 are LNHDA and SQIVND (reference sequence). The ends lost 4 bases at V and 1 base at J; junction bases unmatched: 4. The CDR3 spans 15 residues.

The table lists this clone with a count of one. V usage is TRBV4-1 and J usage is TRBJ2-7; 9 bases line up with TRBD1. Unmatched junction bases numbered 2, after V lost 5 bases and J lost 3 bases. The germline CDR1 and CDR2 sequences are MGHRA and YSYEKL. This CDR3 comprises 13 residues. The CDR3, as DNA: TGCGCCAGCAGCTGGACAGGGGACTACGAGCAGTACTTC. Translating gives CASSWTGDYEQYF.

V is TRBV23-1 and J is TRBJ1-1; the match to TRBD1 covers 9 bases. TRBV23-1 is assigned to the ORF class and has an uncertain function. The CDR3 is made up of 13 amino acids. J lost 3 bases, V lost 10 bases, and 6 bases had no gene match. In DNA, the CDR3 is TGCGCCATCTTAACAGGGGGCCACACTGAAGCTTTCTTT. This gives the protein CAILTGGHTEAFF.

The chain links TRBV6-2 or TRBV6-3 to TRBJ1-2, with 12 bases aligning to TRBD1. Per germline, CDR1 MNHEY and CDR2 SVGEGT. Trimming took 4 bases from V and 7 from J; bases not matched to a gene: 4. CDR3 length: 14 residues. The CDR3 region is CASSLGQGAGGYTF. CDR3 sequence (DNA): TGTGCCAGCAGTTTGGGACAGGGGGCCGGTGGCTACACCTTC.

The rearrangement links TRBV7-8 to TRBJ2-3; perhaps TRBD2 as D (5 bases). Germline values: CDR1 SGHVS, CDR2 FQNEAQ. V shed 2 bases and J shed 0 bases, with 6 bases lying between them. The CDR3 covers 14 residues. The CDR3: CASSLRTSTDTQYF. CDR3 nucleotides: TGTGCCAGCAGCTTACGGACTAGCACAGATACGCAGTATTTT.

The CDR3 is CASSVGGTATGELFF. The DNA for the CDR3 is TGCGCCAGCAGCGTTGGAGGGACAGCCACCGGGGAGCTGTTTTTT. The chain couples TRBV5-1 to TRBJ2-2; possibly TRBD1 for D (7 bases). The CDR3 is made up of 15 amino acids. Trimming left V 4 bases short and J 4 bases short, with 14 bases between. The germline V gene has CDR1 SGHRS and CDR2 YFSETQ.

V gene TRBV9 combines with J gene TRBJ2-1; 8 nucleotides align to TRBD2. The V and J ends lost 0 bases and 7 bases, in that order; junction bases with no gene match: 9. The CDR3 length is 16 residues. Per germline, CDR1 SGDLS and CDR2 YYNGEE. CDR3 in DNA: TGTGCCAGCAGCGTAGTTGGCGGGAGGTTACAAAATGAGCAGTTCTTC. It is translated as CASSVVGGRLQNEQFF.

The CDR3 loop is CASSPTTSGEQFF. CDR3 DNA: TGTGCCAGCAGTCCTACGACTAGCGGTGAGCAGTTCTTC. The chain links TRBV27 to TRBJ2-1, with 9 bases aligning to TRBD2. From germline, CDR1 is MNHEY and CDR2 SMNVEV (reference sequence). The junction had 5 bases not matched to a gene; V was cut back by 5 bases and J by 9 bases. CDR3 size: 13 residues.

This clone came up a few times. The rearrangement joins TRBV5-1 to TRBJ1-6; possibly TRBD1 for D (6 bases). CDR3 length: 15 amino acids. Germline V lookup: CDR1 SGHRS, CDR2 YFSETQ. V was trimmed by 3 bases and J by 7 bases, leaving 14 bases between them. DNA for the CDR3: TGCGCCAGCAGCTACTCCGGGACAAGGAATTCACCCCTCCACTTT. Amino acid sequence: CASSYSGTRNSPLHF.

CDR3 sequence (DNA): TGTGCCAGCAGAACCGGGACAGTAGACACCGGGGAGCTGTTTTTT. Protein sequence: CASRTGTVDTGELFF. This sequence joins TRBV25-1 and TRBJ2-2; 7 bases are shared with TRBD1. J lost 3 bases, V lost 6 bases, and 7 bases had no gene match. Germline CDR1 and CDR2: MGHDK and SYGVNS. The CDR3 is 15 residues long. The whole variable domain, remainder taken from reference TRBV25-1 and TRBJ2-2, is EADIYQTPRYLVIGTGKKITLECSQTMGHDKMYWYQQDPGMELHLIHYSYGVNSTEKGDLSSESTVSRIRTEHFPLTLESARPSHTSQYLCASRTGTVDTGELFFGEGSRLTVL.

The chain couples TRBV5-6 to TRBJ1-2; D not certain. The CDR3 extends over 12 amino acids. Trimming left V 2 bases short and J 10 bases short, with 12 bases between. Germline CDR1 SGHDT, CDR2 YYEEEE. CDR3 sequence: CASSFRGAPYTF. CDR3 coding DNA: TGTGCCAGCAGCTTTAGAGGCGCCCCCTACACCTTC.

The V call is TRBV2, the J call TRBJ1-5; D perhaps matches TRBD1 (6 bases). Trimming cost V 0 bases and J 5 bases, with 14 bases left between them. The CDR3 covers 16 residues. Per the germline V gene, CDR1 is SNHLY and CDR2 is FYNNEI. The chain's CDR3 is CASSEALAGADQPQHF. The CDR3 nucleotides read TGTGCCAGCAGTGAAGCCCTGGCAGGGGCGGATCAGCCCCAGCATTTT.

In this sample, this clone turned up many times. The chain uses TRBV7-3 and TRBJ1-1; D ambiguous. Trimming stripped 0 bases from V and 6 bases from J, with 8 bases between. This CDR3 has 13 amino acids. Per germline, CDR1 SGHTA and CDR2 FQGTGA. The CDR3 DNA reads TGTGCCAGCAGCTTAACGTCGGACTCTGAAGCTTTCTTT. Translation gives CASSLTSDSEAFF.

A single count supports this clone. The chain couples TRBV7-8 to TRBJ1-2, with TRBD1 as a possible D gene (6 bases). V dropped 1 base and J dropped 6 bases, with 12 bases sitting between them. CDR1 and CDR2 from the germline V gene are SGHVS and FQNEAQ. The CDR3 is 14 amino acids. CDR3 loop: CASSLGDRYHGYTF. CDR3 coding DNA: TGTGCCAGCAGCTTAGGTGACAGGTACCATGGCTACACCTTC. The full variable domain, completed using reference TRBV7-8 and TRBJ1-2, is GAGVSQSPRYKVAKRGQDVALRCDPISGHVSLFWYQQALGQGPEFLTYFQNEAQLDKSGLPSDRFFAERPEGSVSTLKIQRTQQEDSAVYLCASSLGDRYHGYTFGSGTRLTVV.

The CDR3 nucleotides read TGCAGTGCTAGTGTTTGGCGGGGGAGCAGAGAGACCCAGTACTTC. It codes for CSASVWRGSRETQYF. The V and J genes are TRBV20-1 and TRBJ2-5; 7 bases align to TRBD2. There are 15 residues in the CDR3. CDR1 is DFQATT and CDR2 is SNEGSKA in the germline V gene (reference sequence). The J segment lost 4 bases and the V segment lost 3 bases, leaving 11 bases of the junction unmatched.

CDR3 nucleotide sequence: TGTGCCAGCATGAGGGACAGCGGAACAGATACGCAGTATTTT. Translated, it gives CASMRDSGTDTQYF. V and J are TRBV28 and TRBJ2-3; 7 bases line up with TRBD1. Trimming took 7 bases from V and 3 from J; bases not matched to a gene: 7. The CDR3 totals 14 residues. CDR1 is MDHEN and CDR2 is SYDVKM in the germline V gene. Complete variable domain (other parts from reference TRBV28 and TRBJ2-3): DVKVTQSSRYLVKRTGEKVFLECVQDMDHENMFWYRQDPGLGLRLIYFSYDVKMKEKGDIPEGYSVSREKKERFSLILESASTNQTSMYLCASMRDSGTDTQYFGPGTRLTVL.

This clone was counted a few times. The J gene is TRBJ1-5, the V gene TRBV12-3 or TRBV12-4; no clear D. The germline V and J ends were trimmed by 3 bases and 5 bases, with 8 bases remaining between them. The CDR3 spans 13 residues. CDR3 loop: CASSFGEDQPQHF. The CDR3 nucleotides read TGTGCCAGCAGTTTCGGGGAGGATCAGCCCCAGCATTTT.

This clone was detected once. This rearrangement joins TRBV14 to TRBJ2-1; 10 nucleotides align to TRBD2. The CDR3 totals 15 residues. With V trimmed by 4 bases and J by 8 bases, 8 bases remained unmatched. Germline CDR1 SGHDN, CDR2 FVKESK. For the CDR3, the DNA is TGTGCCAGCAGCCTCAGGGCTAGCGGGGGCCATGAGCAGTTCTTC. Its translation is CASSLRASGGHEQFF.

This chain links TRBV21-1 with TRBJ2-3; TRBD2, the D gene given by the table, was not confirmed from the DNA. TRBV21-1 is flagged as a pseudogene. This CDR3 is built from 19 residues. The DNA for the CDR3 is TGTGCCAGCAGCAAAGCGGGACTAGCGGGAGTTTGGAGCACAGATACGCAGTATTTT. Its translation is CASSKAGLAGVWSTDTQYF.

V is TRBV3-1 (or the pseudogene TRBV3-2) and J is TRBJ1-2, with a possible D match to TRBD1 (6 bases). Trimming removed 2 bases at V and 3 bases at J, with 7 bases between. CDR3 length: 13 amino acids. Germline V gene sequence: CDR1 LGHDT, CDR2 YNNKEL (reference sequence). The chain's CDR3 is CASSQRTDYGYTF. The CDR3 DNA sequence: TGTGCCAGCAGCCAAAGGACAGACTATGGCTACACCTTC.

The V call is TRBV7-9, the J call TRBJ2-1; 7 bases align to TRBD2. In germline, CDR1 is SEHNR, CDR2 FQNEAQ (reference sequence). This CDR3 is built from 10 residues. The trim removed 7 bases at V and 9 bases at J, leaving 0 bases unmatched. The DNA for the CDR3 is TGTGCCAGCACGGGAGGTGAGCAGTTCTTC. Translated: CASTGGEQFF.

The chain employs TRBV24-1 and TRBJ2-7; 7 nucleotides match TRBD2. Germline CDR1 is KGHDR and CDR2 is SFDVKD. This CDR3 has 13 residues. V trimming: 9 bases; J trimming: 3 bases; junction bases outside the gene matches: 7. The CDR3 region is CATLLAILYEQYF. CDR3 coding DNA: TGTGCCACCTTACTAGCGATTCTCTACGAGCAGTACTTC.

This clone has only a few counts. J is TRBJ2-1 and V is TRBV5-5; D is perhaps TRBD1 (5 bases). Germline loops: CDR1 SGHKS, CDR2 YYEKEE (reference sequence). The CDR3 runs 15 residues. Trimming removed 4 bases from V and 4 bases from J, with 15 bases in between. CDR3 loop: CASSGVGEIYNEQFF. As DNA, the CDR3 is TGTGCCAGCAGCGGAGTAGGGGAAATATACAATGAGCAGTTCTTC.

This chain uses TRBV6-5 with TRBJ1-3; TRBD1 aligns across 8 bases. This CDR3 is built from 14 residues. Germline lookup yields CDR1 MNHEY and CDR2 SVGAGI. The V gene end was trimmed by 6 bases and the J gene end by 4 bases; junction bases not matched to a gene: 5. The DNA for the CDR3 is TGTGCCAGCAGACAAGGACAGGGCGGAAACACCATATATTTT. It codes for CASRQGQGGNTIYF.

The V gene is TRBV6-5, the J gene TRBJ1-5; D uncertain. The germline gives CDR1 MNHEY, CDR2 SVGAGI. V shed 0 bases and J shed 3 bases, with 3 bases lying between them. CDR3 length: 13 residues. Written as DNA, the CDR3 is TGTGCCAGCAGTTACTCCCTCAATCAGCCCCAGCATTTT. Protein sequence: CASSYSLNQPQHF.

The rearrangement uses TRBV27 and TRBJ2-5; 12 bases map to TRBD2. J was trimmed by 3 bases and V by 6 bases; bases with no gene match: 20. Looked up from germline, CDR1 is MNHEY and CDR2 is SMNVEV (reference sequence). The CDR3 has 20 residues. The CDR3 bases are TGTGCCAGCAGCCACAAACTAGCGGGAGGACAACAAATCCTTAAAGAGACCCAGTACTTC. This translates into CASSHKLAGGQQILKETQYF.